The 28 T cell receptor beta chains presented below share a single source sample, sequenced in a study of T cell repertoires in cytomegalovirus infection. Each CDR3 protein gets one entry after TCRdb re-called the reads with MiXCR. The sample comprises around 740,000 distinct CDR3 sequences, 35% to 40% of which are singletons, and under 3% rests with the top ten. The specimen sequenced was PBMCs. Receptors originate from a human donor in good health (CMV status not recorded). Some clones in this sample may be carry-over from other donors' samples.

This clonotype came up a few times. The chain has TRBV6-5 and TRBJ1-5; no definite D call. The CDR3 length is 15 residues. Germline CDR1 and CDR2: MNHEY and SVGAGI. The germline V and J ends were trimmed by 0 bases and 3 bases, with 9 bases remaining between them. This chain's CDR3 is CASSYSAAHNQPQHF. DNA of the CDR3: TGTGCCAGCAGTTACTCGGCGGCTCACAATCAGCCCCAGCATTTT.

The chain couples TRBV11-2 to TRBJ2-4; TRBD1 might be the D (6 bases). Germline-derived CDR1 and CDR2 are SGHAT and FQNNGV. V lost 6 bases to trimming and J lost 9 bases, with 24 bases between them. The CDR3 has 16 residues. The CDR3 spells CASSFSPGTWSGIQYF. CDR3 bases: TGTGCCAGCAGTTTTTCCCCCGGGACATGGAGCGGCATTCAGTACTTC. The whole variable domain, remainder taken from reference TRBV11-2 and TRBJ2-4, is EAGVAQSPRYKIIEKRQSVAFWCNPISGHATLYWYQQILGQGPKLLIQFQNNGVVDDSQLPKDRFSAERLKGVDSTLKIQPAKLEDSAVYLCASSFSPGTWSGIQYFGAGTRLSVL.

This clonotype has more than one count but fewer than ten. This chain links TRBV4-1 with TRBJ2-1; 8 nucleotides line up with TRBD2. Germline assignment: CDR1 MGHRA and CDR2 YSYEKL. The ends lost 1 base at V and 3 bases at J; junction bases unmatched: 5. The CDR3 totals 16 residues. CDR3 protein: CASSQAERGYYNEQFF. The CDR3 bases are TGCGCCAGCAGCCAAGCCGAGCGGGGGTACTACAATGAGCAGTTCTTC.

This clonotype was found once. The chain is built from TRBV27 and TRBJ2-5; tentative D call: TRBD1 (5 bases). The germline V and J ends were trimmed by 1 base and 5 bases, with 14 bases remaining between them. Germline-derived CDR1 and CDR2 are MNHEY and SMNVEV (reference sequence). The length of the CDR3 is 15 residues. The chain's CDR3 is CASSLWGRRGETQYF. Here the CDR3 DNA reads TGTGCCAGCAGTTTATGGGGCAGAAGGGGCGAGACCCAGTACTTC.

V usage is TRBV29-1 and J usage is TRBJ2-7, with TRBD1 identical over 7 bases. The junction had 14 bases not matched to a gene; V was cut back by 7 bases and J by 2 bases. The CDR3 spans 15 residues. The germline CDR1 and CDR2 sequences are SQVTM and ANQGSEA. CDR3 in amino acids: CSAQGFPGQAYEQYF. The CDR3 nucleotides read TGCAGCGCCCAGGGTTTCCCCGGACAGGCCTACGAGCAGTACTTC.

Of note for this clonotype: A read error may account for a junction end that differs from germline. CDR3 protein: CSSSKGGANYGYTF. The CDR3 coding sequence is TGTTCCAGCAGTAAAGGGGGGGCTAACTATGGCTACACCTTC. J is TRBJ1-2 and V is TRBV5-6, with D perhaps TRBD1 (6 bases). CDR3 length: 14 amino acids. Per the germline V gene, CDR1 is SGHDT and CDR2 is YYEEEE.

The chain recombines TRBV7-2 with TRBJ2-1, with 14 bases identical to TRBD2. Looked up from germline, CDR1 is SGHTA and CDR2 is FQGNSA. This CDR3 has 19 residues. Losses at the gene ends were 1 base for V and 2 bases for J; bases not matched to a gene: 7. CDR3 protein: CASSLVGTSGGGTYNEQFF. The CDR3 DNA follows: TGTGCCAGCAGCTTAGTAGGGACTAGCGGGGGTGGGACCTACAATGAGCAGTTCTTC.

This clonotype was recorded once. The chain couples TRBV6-6 to TRBJ1-1; D is undetermined. Trimming took 0 bases from V and 2 from J, leaving 7 bases between them. Germline CDR1 and CDR2: MNHNY and SVGAGI (reference sequence). This CDR3 contains 14 residues. The CDR3: CASSYSLRNTEAFF. CDR3 nucleotide sequence: TGTGCCAGCAGTTACTCTCTCCGAAACACTGAAGCTTTCTTT.

This clonotype was counted only a few times. The rearrangement links TRBV10-3 to TRBJ2-7, with 9 bases aligning to TRBD1. The germline V gene encodes CDR1 ENHRY and CDR2 SYGVKD. The CDR3 covers 14 residues. The V and J ends lost 5 bases and 5 bases, in that order; junction bases with no gene match: 7. The CDR3 bases are TGTGCCATCAGTTATGGACAGGGGAACCACGAGCAGTACTTC. Translating it yields CAISYGQGNHEQYF.

This chain uses TRBV4-1 with TRBJ1-3, with D possibly being TRBD1 (6 bases). Trimming stripped 1 base from V and 0 bases from J, with 13 bases between. This CDR3 has 17 amino acids. Germline V gives CDR1 MGHRA, CDR2 YSYEKL. CDR3 bases: TGCGCCAGCAGCCAAGTGGGGGCAAAGAACTCTGGAAACACCATATATTTT. Translation gives CASSQVGAKNSGNTIYF.

V and J are TRBV10-3 and TRBJ1-5, with D possibly being TRBD1 (6 bases). The CDR3 is 14 residues long. The V and J ends lost 3 bases and 6 bases respectively, with 12 bases between them. In germline, CDR1 is ENHRY, CDR2 SYGVKD. CDR3 in DNA: TGTGCCATCAGTGATGACAGGTCGTTTCAGCCCCAGCATTTT. Protein product: CAISDDRSFQPQHF.

V gene TRBV6-6 combines with J gene TRBJ1-6; 8 bases are shared with TRBD1. V lost 5 bases, J lost 9 bases, and 9 bases stayed unmatched. The CDR3 spans 15 residues. Germline V gene sequence: CDR1 MNHNY, CDR2 SVGAGI (reference sequence). CDR3 sequence (DNA): TGTGCCAGCAGTGAGGCCAGGGGGCAATCTTCACCCCTCCACTTT. This encodes CASSEARGQSSPLHF.

The chain couples TRBV6-5 to TRBJ2-1, with 7 nucleotides matching TRBD1. Losses at the gene ends were 7 bases for V and 0 bases for J; bases not matched to a gene: 6. This CDR3 is built from 15 residues. CDR1 is MNHEY and CDR2 is SVGAGI in the germline V gene. The CDR3 DNA sequence: TGTGCCAGCATGGGGACAGCCAACTCCTACAATGAGCAGTTCTTC. Translating it yields CASMGTANSYNEQFF.

The chain uses TRBV7-9 and TRBJ1-5; 7 bases are a match to TRBD1. Germline V gene lookup returns CDR1 SEHNR and CDR2 FQNEAQ (reference sequence). The V segment lost 5 bases and the J segment 5 bases; nucleotides outside the gene matches: 12. This CDR3 has 16 residues. Here the CDR3 reads CASSPDSGTVDQPQHF. In DNA form, the CDR3 reads TGTGCCAGCAGCCCTGACTCCGGGACAGTGGATCAGCCCCAGCATTTT.

The chain joins TRBV6-8 to TRBJ1-4, with D unclear. Germline CDR1 is MNHGY and CDR2 is SAAAGT. The CDR3 length is 16 residues. The V end was cut by 6 bases, the J end by 6 bases, with 20 bases between. The CDR3 bases are TGTGCCAGCAGAAGCCCAGTCCTTCAATCCTATGAAAAACTGTTTTTT. Protein product: CASRSPVLQSYEKLFF.

The chain links TRBV4-1 to TRBJ1-2; D is uncertain. Germline loops: CDR1 MGHRA, CDR2 YSYEKL. The germline V and J ends were trimmed by 0 bases and 4 bases, with 9 bases remaining between them. The CDR3 contains 14 residues. The CDR3 sequence is CASSQDSAVYGYTF. CDR3 coding DNA: TGCGCCAGCAGCCAAGATTCCGCCGTCTATGGCTACACCTTC.

The chain recombines TRBV27 with TRBJ2-7; 8 bases fit TRBD2. Trimming removed 0 bases from V and 2 bases from J; junction bases left unmatched: 3. Per the germline V gene, CDR1 is MNHEY and CDR2 is SMNVEV (reference sequence). The CDR3 runs 15 residues. The CDR3 loop reads CASSLSAGAPYEQYF. In DNA form, the CDR3 reads TGTGCCAGCAGTTTATCAGCGGGAGCCCCCTACGAGCAGTACTTC.

This chain uses TRBV7-9 with TRBJ2-5; 7 bases fit TRBD1. With V trimmed by 4 bases and J by 5 bases, 7 bases remained unmatched. Germline lookup yields CDR1 SEHNR and CDR2 FQNEAQ (reference sequence). The CDR3 consists of 14 residues. The CDR3 here is CASSWNRGWETQYF. CDR3 nucleotide sequence: TGTGCCAGCAGCTGGAACAGGGGCTGGGAGACCCAGTACTTC.

This rearrangement joins TRBV6-5 to TRBJ2-1; 10 nucleotides align to TRBD1. CDR3 length: 16 amino acids. Germline V gives CDR1 MNHEY, CDR2 SVGAGI. V gave up 5 bases and J gave up 8 bases; unmatched junction bases: 12. DNA for the CDR3: TGTGCCAGCAGTGCAACGCCGGGACAGGGGATACATGAGCAGTTCTTC. Amino acid sequence: CASSATPGQGIHEQFF.

The chain is built from TRBV5-6 and TRBJ2-2; D not resolved. Germline assignment: CDR1 SGHDT and CDR2 YYEEEE. V lost 0 bases and J lost 7, with 10 bases in between. CDR3 length: 14 residues. CDR3 region: CASSLVVSRGELFF. In nucleotides, the CDR3 is TGTGCCAGCAGCTTGGTTGTGTCTCGCGGGGAGCTGTTTTTT.

This CDR3 is CASSFGRRIQETQYF. The CDR3 nucleotides are TGCGCCAGCAGCTTTGGCCGACGGATTCAAGAGACCCAGTACTTC. The rearrangement joins TRBV5-1 to TRBJ2-5; D uncertain. V lost 2 bases and J 2 bases, leaving 13 bases between the germline ends. The CDR3 covers 15 residues. CDR1 is SGHRS, CDR2 YFSETQ, per germline. Full variable domain (remainder filled in from reference TRBV5-1 and TRBJ2-5): KAGVTQTPRYLIKTRGQQVTLSCSPISGHRSVSWYQQTPGQGLQFLFEYFSETQRNKGNFPGRFSGRQFSNSRSEMNVSTLELGDSALYLCASSFGRRIQETQYFGPGTRLLVL.

There are many counts of this clonotype. The chain is built from TRBV7-8 and TRBJ2-5, with 7 bases lining up with TRBD1. Losses at the gene ends were 5 bases for V and 1 base for J; bases not matched to a gene: 7. The CDR3 covers 15 residues. Per germline, CDR1 SGHVS and CDR2 FQNEAQ. CDR3 sequence (DNA): TGTGCCAGCAGCCCCCGGGACAGCCCCCAAGAGACCCAGTACTTC. It specifies CASSPRDSPQETQYF.

Many counts were recorded for this clonotype. This sequence joins TRBV7-8 and TRBJ2-7, with 9 bases identical to TRBD2. V was pared by 5 bases and J by 1 base, with 15 bases of the junction left unmatched. The CDR3 length is 18 residues. The germline gives CDR1 SGHVS, CDR2 FQNEAQ. The CDR3 is CASSQRRGGRARSYEQYF. The CDR3 DNA sequence: TGTGCCAGCAGCCAAAGGCGGGGCGGGAGGGCTCGGTCCTACGAGCAGTACTTC.

This clonotype was seen a handful of times. The V and J genes are TRBV15 and TRBJ2-3; the D gene is possibly TRBD2 (6 bases). Germline V gives CDR1 LNHNV, CDR2 YYDKDF (reference sequence). The CDR3 totals 15 residues. The V end was cut by 1 base, the J end by 1 base, with 9 bases between. In DNA form, the CDR3 reads TGTGCCACCAGCAGAGCGGGGGAGCGCACAGATACGCAGTATTTT. It is translated as CATSRAGERTDTQYF.

This clonotype was counted only a few times. This rearrangement joins TRBV28 to TRBJ2-2; tentatively, D is TRBD2 (6 bases). Trimming cost V 7 bases and J 7 bases, with 13 bases left between them. Germline CDR1 reads MDHEN; CDR2 reads SYDVKM. The CDR3 loop spans 13 amino acids. The CDR3 coding sequence is TGTGCCAGCACCGCACGGGGGTTCGGGGAGCTGTTTTTT. Translation gives CASTARGFGELFF.

V usage is TRBV24-1 and J usage is TRBJ1-5; the D is unclear. V was clipped by 8 bases and J by 0 bases, with 7 bases between them. The V gene's germline CDR1 is KGHDR and CDR2 SFDVKD. The CDR3 has 13 residues. CDR3 in amino acids: CATNQYSNQPQHF. The DNA for the CDR3 is TGTGCCACCAACCAGTATAGCAATCAGCCCCAGCATTTT.

The genes are TRBV28 and TRBJ2-3; perhaps TRBD2 as D (5 bases). With 4 bases removed from V and 3 bases from J, the gap between germline ends came to 17 bases. Per the germline V gene, CDR1 is MDHEN and CDR2 is SYDVKM. The CDR3 extends over 16 amino acids. CDR3 amino acids: CASSSGLVVSTDTQYF. DNA for the CDR3: TGTGCCAGCAGTTCAGGACTGGTGGTATCAACAGATACGCAGTATTTT.

V and J are TRBV6-2 or TRBV6-3 and TRBJ2-4, with no clear D. Germline lookup yields CDR1 MNHEY and CDR2 SVGEGT. The CDR3 has 14 residues. Trimming removed 2 bases at V and 7 bases at J, with 12 bases between. CDR3 nucleotide sequence: TGTGCCAGCAGTTACACGCCCCGGAGCAACATTCAGTACTTC. It is translated as CASSYTPRSNIQYF.